The 28 T cell receptor beta chains presented below share a single source sample, sequenced in a study of cytomegalovirus exposure and HLA in healthy donors. 60 Vbeta and 13 Jbeta primers were used in PCR. Here immunoSEQ multiplex PCR was the method, and the copy in TCRdb shows in-frame clones only, minus some. This repertoire shows around 120,000 clones, over 75% found once; its top ten account for about 1.5%. Sequencing was carried out using PBMCs. Receptors originate from a boy between 10 and 17 years old in good health and CMV-seronegative.

The chain joins TRBV4-3 to TRBJ1-5; D unclear. This CDR3 spans 14 amino acids. The V gene lost 0 bases and the J gene lost 3 bases, with 6 bases spanning the gap. CDR1 is LGHNA and CDR2 is YSLEER in the germline V gene. The CDR3 DNA follows: TGCGCCAGCAGCCAAGATGAGGCCAATCAGCCCCAGCATTTT. Its protein is CASSQDEANQPQHF.

This sequence joins TRBV5-6 and TRBJ2-7; TRBD2 aligns across 14 bases. With 9 bases clipped from V and 7 bases from J, the junction kept 6 bases outside the gene matches. The CDR3 is 13 amino acids. Looked up from germline, CDR1 is SGHDT and CDR2 is YYEEEE. The CDR3 here is CANRLAGGPEQYF. The CDR3 coding sequence is TGTGCCAACCGACTAGCGGGAGGGCCAGAGCAGTACTTC.

The genes are TRBV5-1 and TRBJ2-1, with 8 bases fitting TRBD2. The junction had 3 bases not matched to a gene; V was cut back by 1 base and J by 0 bases. Germline assignment: CDR1 SGHRS and CDR2 YFSETQ. The CDR3 is 16 residues long. In DNA, the CDR3 is TGCGCCAGCAGCTTGATTCGGGGGGGCTCCTACAATGAGCAGTTCTTC. Residues: CASSLIRGGSYNEQFF. Full variable domain (outside the CDR3, taken from reference TRBV5-1 and TRBJ2-1): KAGVTQTPRYLIKTRGQQVTLSCSPISGHRSVSWYQQTPGQGLQFLFEYFSETQRNKGNFPGRFSGRQFSNSRSEMNVSTLELGDSALYLCASSLIRGGSYNEQFFGPGTRLTVL.

This chain links TRBV5-4 with TRBJ2-7, with D possibly being TRBD2 (5 bases). The CDR3 loop spans 14 amino acids. The ends were cut back, 5 bases at V and 2 bases at J, with 14 bases in the middle. The germline V gene has CDR1 SGHNT and CDR2 YYREEE (reference sequence). CDR3 nucleotides: TGTGCCAGCAGTGCCGGGGTTCGTACCTACGAGCAGTACTTC. This encodes CASSAGVRTYEQYF.

The V and J genes are TRBV28 and TRBJ2-7, with D possibly TRBD2 on 5 matching bases. This CDR3 is built from 14 residues. Trimming took 2 bases from V and 2 from J, leaving 10 bases between them. Germline CDR1 and CDR2: MDHEN and SYDVKM. CDR3 bases: TGTGCCAGCAGTTTAGGAGGAGAAGCCTACGAGCAGTACTTC. Its translation: CASSLGGEAYEQYF.

The V and J genes are TRBV6-1 and TRBJ1-2; perhaps TRBD1 as D (5 bases). V dropped 6 bases and J dropped 2 bases, with 10 bases sitting between them. Germline CDR1 and CDR2: MNHNS and SASEGT. There are 13 residues in the CDR3. CDR3 region: CASRARQNYGYTF. CDR3 coding DNA: TGTGCCAGCAGAGCGCGACAGAACTATGGCTACACCTTC.

This clone was recorded once. The chain employs TRBV15 and TRBJ2-3; TRBD2 aligns across 8 bases. This CDR3 spans 16 amino acids. CDR1 LNHNV and CDR2 YYDKDF come from the germline V gene (reference sequence). V trimming: 1 base; J trimming: 4 bases; junction bases outside the gene matches: 7. The chain's CDR3 is CATSRGRAGVADTQYF. The CDR3 DNA reads TGTGCCACCAGCAGAGGCCGAGCGGGAGTGGCAGATACGCAGTATTTT.

The rearrangement joins TRBV7-3 to TRBJ2-2, with 16 bases fitting TRBD2. The germline gives CDR1 SGHTA, CDR2 FQGTGA. The CDR3 has 16 residues. With V trimmed by 6 bases and J by 5 bases, 3 bases remained unmatched. This chain's CDR3 is CASRGLAGGVTGELFF. In DNA form, the CDR3 reads TGTGCCAGCAGGGGACTAGCGGGAGGGGTGACCGGGGAGCTGTTTTTT.

This clone has a single count. V and J are TRBV27 and TRBJ2-3, with D maybe TRBD2 (5 bases). Germline V gives CDR1 MNHEY, CDR2 SMNVEV (reference sequence). The ends were cut back, 8 bases at V and 4 bases at J, with 16 bases in the middle. The CDR3 has 14 amino acids. CDR3 coding DNA: TGTGCCAGCGGGTCGAGGGAGTCGGCAGATACGCAGTATTTT. Protein: CASGSRESADTQYF.

CDR3 sequence reads: CASSSTETGELFF. DNA for the CDR3: TGTGCCAGCAGCTCAACTGAAACCGGGGAGCTGTTTTTT. The chain has TRBV7-2 and TRBJ2-2; the D is unclear. The germline CDR1 and CDR2 sequences are SGHTA and FQGNSA. CDR3 length: 13 residues. Trimming stripped 4 bases from V and 5 bases from J, with 8 bases between.

This clone is a singleton in its sample. Other DNA variants within this sample encode the same CDR3. The chain uses TRBV9 and TRBJ2-2; possibly TRBD2 for D (5 bases). Germline CDR1 is SGDLS and CDR2 is YYNGEE. This CDR3 comprises 20 residues. V lost 3 bases and J 1 base, leaving 25 bases between the germline ends. The CDR3 sequence is CASSAEKEVLLFLNTGELFF. The CDR3, as DNA: TGTGCCAGCAGCGCGGAGAAGGAGGTCTTGCTCTTTCTGAACACCGGGGAGCTGTTTTTT.

This chain joins TRBV5-1 and TRBJ2-5, with D possibly matching TRBD2 (5 bases). Gene TRBJ2-7 matches the end of the DNA better, so the J call may be wrong. CDR1 SGHRS and CDR2 YFSETQ come from the germline V gene. This CDR3 is 13 amino acids long. The CDR3 here is CASSFGETYEQYF. The CDR3 region has the DNA TGCGCCAGCAGCTTCGGGGAGACCTACGAGCAGTACTTC.

The chain is built from TRBV7-9 and TRBJ2-7, with TRBD2 identical over 7 bases. The CDR3 loop spans 13 amino acids. Germline values: CDR1 SEHNR, CDR2 FQNEAQ (reference sequence). V lost 0 bases and J lost 7; bases outside the gene matches: 3. Here the CDR3 DNA reads TGTGCCAGCAGCTTAGCGGGAGCGGGAGAGCAGTACTTC. Translated, it gives CASSLAGAGEQYF.

V usage is TRBV7-9 and J usage is TRBJ2-7, with a possible D match to TRBD2 (5 bases). This CDR3 is built from 15 residues. Germline V gene sequence: CDR1 SEHNR, CDR2 FQNEAQ (reference sequence). Trimming took 4 bases from V and 0 from J, leaving 13 bases between them. The CDR3 protein is CASSSREGSSYEQYF. As DNA, the CDR3 is TGTGCCAGCAGCTCCCGGGAAGGGAGCTCCTACGAGCAGTACTTC.

The chain links TRBV6-1 to TRBJ2-7, with D unresolved. There are 14 residues in the CDR3. The germline gives CDR1 MNHNS, CDR2 SASEGT. V lost 1 base and J lost 11, with 18 bases in between. The DNA of the CDR3 is TGTGCCAGCAGTGAAGACGGAGCTACCTCTGAGGAGTACTTC. Amino acid sequence: CASSEDGATSEEYF.

This chain connects TRBV4-2 to TRBJ2-7; TRBD2 aligns across 11 bases. Trimming cost V 0 bases and J 2 bases; bases outside gene matches: 9. The CDR3 sequence is 18 residues long. CDR1 LGHNA and CDR2 YNFKEQ come from the germline V gene. CDR3 in amino acids: CASSQDGLAGGSAYEQYF. CDR3 nucleotide sequence: TGTGCCAGCAGCCAAGATGGTCTAGCGGGAGGTTCCGCCTACGAGCAGTACTTC.

This clone was seen more than once but under ten times. The rearrangement joins TRBV5-8 to TRBJ2-1; 13 bases fit TRBD2. Germline CDR1 and CDR2: SGHTS and YDEGEE. CDR3 length: 15 residues. Trimming took 3 bases from V and 8 from J; bases not matched to a gene: 5. The CDR3 spells CASSWGLAGSDEQFF. The CDR3, as DNA: TGTGCCAGCAGCTGGGGACTAGCGGGATCGGATGAGCAGTTCTTC.

This clone was detected only a few times. The chain uses TRBV4-2 and TRBJ1-3; 10 nucleotides match TRBD1. The V segment lost 4 bases and the J segment 7 bases; nucleotides outside the gene matches: 4. The CDR3 is 14 residues long. The germline gives CDR1 LGHNA, CDR2 YNFKEQ. The CDR3 spells CASSPQDRGNTIYF. The CDR3 DNA is TGTGCCAGCAGCCCTCAGGACAGGGGGAACACCATATATTTT.

This clone was detected only once. This chain connects TRBV2 to TRBJ2-2; 11 nucleotides match TRBD2. This CDR3 region has 17 residues. Germline trimming cut 5 bases from V and 4 bases from J; bases unmatched to any gene: 9. Germline assignment: CDR1 SNHLY and CDR2 FYNNEI. This CDR3 is CASSPPGTSGFTGELFF. CDR3 coding DNA: TGTGCCAGCAGTCCTCCCGGGACTAGCGGCTTCACCGGGGAGCTGTTTTTT.

This clone was seen a handful of times. The gene calls are TRBV2 and TRBJ1-4, with D maybe TRBD1 (5 bases). The germline V gene has CDR1 SNHLY and CDR2 FYNNEI. This CDR3 is 14 amino acids long. Trimming removed 1 base from V and 10 bases from J, with 13 bases in between. The CDR3 sequence: CASSEGSGKGKLFF. DNA of the CDR3: TGTGCCAGCAGTGAAGGATCAGGGAAAGGAAAACTGTTTTTT. Combining the CDR3 with reference TRBV2 and TRBJ1-4 gives the whole variable domain EPEVTQTPSHQVTQMGQEVILRCVPISNHLYFYWYRQILGQKVEFLVSFYNNEISEKSEIFDDQFSVERPDGSNFTLKIRSTKLEDSAMYFCASSEGSGKGKLFFGSGTQLSVL.

V usage is TRBV7-2 and J usage is TRBJ1-2; unclear D gene. Germline assignment: CDR1 SGHTA and CDR2 FQGNSA. V lost 5 bases to trimming and J lost 2 bases, with 12 bases between them. The CDR3 runs 14 residues. CDR3 sequence: CASSPSTQNYGYTF. DNA for the CDR3: TGTGCCAGCAGCCCTTCAACACAGAACTATGGCTACACCTTC.

The chain combines TRBV4-3 with TRBJ2-2; TRBD2 agrees at 8 bases. Trimming took 0 bases from V and 2 from J; bases not matched to a gene: 8. The CDR3 is 18 amino acids. Germline CDR1 LGHNA, CDR2 YSLEER. CDR3 residues: CASSQDPASGLNTGELFF. DNA of the CDR3: TGCGCCAGCAGCCAAGATCCGGCTAGCGGGCTTAACACCGGGGAGCTGTTTTTT.

The chain couples TRBV27 to TRBJ1-1; D might be TRBD1 (6 bases). Per germline, CDR1 MNHEY and CDR2 SMNVEV (reference sequence). V lost 1 base, J lost 0 bases, and 15 bases lay in between. This CDR3 comprises 17 residues. The CDR3, as DNA: TGTGCCAGCAGTTTATTCAGGACCCAGGGGATGAACACTGAAGCTTTCTTT. Translated: CASSLFRTQGMNTEAFF.

The genes are TRBV7-9 and TRBJ1-2, with TRBD1 identical over 11 bases. Per germline, CDR1 SEHNR and CDR2 FQNEAQ (reference sequence). The CDR3 is made up of 18 amino acids. With V trimmed by 1 base and J by 4 bases, 11 bases remained unmatched. CDR3 amino acids: CASSLGPRTGGSVYGYTF. The CDR3 nucleotides read TGTGCCAGCAGCTTAGGTCCCCGGACAGGGGGCTCGGTCTATGGCTACACCTTC.

Concerning this clone: The junction differs from germline at one of its ends, possibly a read error. The chain joins TRBV7-2 to TRBJ1-1, with 7 nucleotides matching TRBD1. The germline CDR1 and CDR2 sequences are SGHTA and FQGNSA. CDR3 length equals 14 residues. The CDR3 protein is CASRLGGSDTEAFF. CDR3 DNA: TGTGCCAGCAGGTTAGGGGGCTCGGACACTGAAGCTTTCTTT.

CDR3 nucleotide sequence: TGTGCCAGCAGCCTCGGTGGCAGGGTCTCCTACGAGCAGTACTTC. Its translation: CASSLGGRVSYEQYF. J is TRBJ2-7 and V is TRBV5-6; possible D gene TRBD1, 5 bases. V was trimmed by 4 bases and J by 0 bases, leaving 14 bases between them. Germline-derived CDR1 and CDR2 are SGHDT and YYEEEE. The CDR3 sequence is 15 residues long.

The chain has TRBV11-3 and TRBJ2-2; 12 bases map to TRBD1. CDR3 length: 17 residues. The germline V gene encodes CDR1 SGHNT and CDR2 YENEEA. V lost 4 bases to trimming and J lost 4 bases; unmatched junction nucleotides: 7. The CDR3 DNA reads as TGTGCCAGCAGCTCCGGGACAGGGGGCGTAAGCACCGGGGAGCTGTTTTTT. Its protein is CASSSGTGGVSTGELFF.

In its sample, this clone was seen once. V gene TRBV29-1 combines with J gene TRBJ2-6, with D unclear. V was cut by 0 bases and J by 3 bases, with 9 bases left in between. The CDR3 runs to 15 residues. In germline, CDR1 is SQVTM, CDR2 ANQGSEA. The CDR3 sequence: CSVEDGPIGANVLTF. The CDR3 DNA is TGCAGCGTTGAAGATGGGCCTATTGGGGCCAACGTCCTGACTTTC.